This T cell receptor (beta chain) comes out of a study of OX40 agonist ivuxolimab in advanced cancers. Study-wide background: Patients enrolled in dose escalation were diagnosed with hepatocellular carcinoma, melanoma, renal cell or head and neck cancer. Points from the study as a whole: Compared with CD4+, CD8+ T cells on average had more expanded clones. Among patients with partial responses at 0.1-3.0 mg/kg, clonal expansion was among the lowest.

The timepoints at which blood was sampled were baseline, cycle 4 day 1, and cycle 7 day 1. Sequencing was performed with immunoSEQ multiplex PCR; in TCRdb, only in-frame clones are kept and a portion is missing. The sample has 80,000 or so clones, just under 95% seen once. The V and J ends lost 0 bases and 4 bases respectively, with 9 bases between them. From germline, CDR1 is SEHNR and CDR2 FQNEAQ (reference sequence). The CDR3 has 14 residues. Turning to this clone: Its specificity is not known.

This sequence originates from an adult with an advanced solid tumor such as melanoma, head and neck, liver or kidney cancer. V usage is TRBV7-9 and J usage is TRBJ2-5; D gene unclear. This sample comprised CD4+ or CD8+ T cells sorted from blood, obtained in a trial of the OX40 agonist ivuxolimab. The CDR3 spells CASSLAVLIETQYF. CDR3 bases: TGTGCCAGCAGCTTAGCTGTTTTAATAGAGACCCAGTACTTC.